A single sample gave rise to the 14 T cell receptor beta chains below, sequenced in a study of cytomegalovirus exposure and HLA in healthy donors. Primers: 60 Vbeta forward and 13 Jbeta reverse. Generated by immunoSEQ multiplex PCR, the TCRdb table keeps only in-frame clones and is missing some. Among 210,000 or so clones, about 89% were seen once, and the ten largest hold about 1.2%. The sample taken for sequencing was PBMCs. These receptors all come from a man aged 25 to 40 in good health and CMV-seronegative.

This rearrangement joins TRBV4-2 to TRBJ2-2; 10 positions match TRBD1. Trimming cost V 2 bases and J 5 bases; bases outside gene matches: 5. Germline V gives CDR1 LGHNA, CDR2 YNFKEQ. This CDR3 is 16 amino acids long. The CDR3 nucleotides read TGTGCCAGCAGCCAACCCAGGACAGGGGGGACCGGGGAGCTGTTTTTT. This gives the protein CASSQPRTGGTGELFF.

The chain employs TRBV30 and TRBJ2-1; 14 bases align to TRBD2. Germline CDR1 GTSNPN, CDR2 SVGIG (reference sequence). This CDR3 has 16 amino acids. V gave up 7 bases and J gave up 2 bases; unmatched junction bases: 7. CDR3: CALGQTSGRAYNEQFF. The DNA for the CDR3 is TGTGCCTTGGGTCAGACTAGCGGGAGGGCCTACAATGAGCAGTTCTTC.

This clone has more than one count but fewer than ten. V usage is TRBV7-2 and J usage is TRBJ2-3; D gene uncertain. The CDR3 extends over 12 amino acids. V was trimmed by 4 bases and J by 3 bases, leaving 5 bases between them. The V gene's germline CDR1 is SGHTA and CDR2 FQGNSA. Here the CDR3 DNA reads TGTGCCAGCAGCTCCTTAACAGATACGCAGTATTTT. It translates to CASSSLTDTQYF.

This chain joins TRBV15 and TRBJ2-3; unclear D gene. The CDR3 contains 14 residues. The ends were cut back, 1 base at V and 5 bases at J, with 10 bases in the middle. Germline V gene lookup returns CDR1 LNHNV and CDR2 YYDKDF (reference sequence). The CDR3 DNA reads as TGTGCCACCAGCAGAGCCCCCCCGGGAGATACGCAGTATTTT. Translation: CATSRAPPGDTQYF.

The chain has TRBV6-1 and TRBJ1-5; no firm D call. Per the germline V gene, CDR1 is MNHNS and CDR2 is SASEGT. The germline V and J ends were trimmed by 3 bases and 9 bases, with 12 bases remaining between them. This CDR3 contains 13 residues. CDR3 protein: CASSDVVFGPQHF. DNA for the CDR3: TGTGCCAGCAGTGATGTGGTTTTCGGGCCCCAGCATTTT.

The chain combines TRBV7-2 with TRBJ2-5; 12 nucleotides align to TRBD2. The V gene end was trimmed by 1 base and the J gene end by 1 base; junction bases not matched to a gene: 1. Germline V lookup: CDR1 SGHTA, CDR2 FQGNSA. The CDR3 sequence is 16 residues long. The CDR3 nucleotides are TGTGCCAGCAGCTTAGGGACTAGCGGGGTCCAAGAGACCCAGTACTTC. The encoded protein is CASSLGTSGVQETQYF.

This chain joins TRBV7-9 and TRBJ1-2, with 10 positions matching TRBD1. CDR1 is SEHNR and CDR2 is FQNEAQ in the germline V gene (reference sequence). With 0 bases clipped from V and 7 bases from J, the junction kept 8 bases outside the gene matches. This CDR3 region has 16 residues. The CDR3 coding sequence is TGTGCCAGCAGCTTAGCCTTAGACAGGGGGCGATTTGGCTACACCTTC. It encodes CASSLALDRGRFGYTF.

A single count supports this clone. At one end, the junction sequence differs from germline, possibly due to a read error. The chain uses TRBV7-2 and TRBJ1-3, with 7 bases aligning to TRBD1. The germline CDR1 and CDR2 sequences are SGHTA and FQGNSA. CDR3 length: 14 residues. The DNA of the CDR3 is TGTGCCAGCAGCCTCCGGGGGACAGCCTACGAACAAGATTTT. It yields the protein CASSLRGTAYEQDF.

The genes are TRBV5-1 and TRBJ1-2; D gene uncertain. This CDR3 spans 17 amino acids. Trimming shortened V by 3 bases and J by 4 bases, and 22 bases separated the two germline ends. Germline lookup yields CDR1 SGHRS and CDR2 YFSETQ. The DNA of the CDR3 is TGCGCCAGCAGCTCACGTCGGGGTGTCCCCGGAATCTATGGCTACACCTTC. It yields the protein CASSSRRGVPGIYGYTF.

Of note for this clone: The conserved closing phenylalanine or tryptophan is absent in this CDR3, likely reflecting a read error. No DNA is shown, since the ends of the CDR3 on it are uncertain; the CDR3 is the one TCRdb lists. Other DNA sequences within the sample encode an identical CDR3. The chain joins TRBV7-2 to TRBJ1-1. The germline gives CDR1 SGHTA, CDR2 FQGNSA. The CDR3 sequence runs 15 residues, both termini included. The CDR3 region is CASSSQAGRGFAVLV.

V is TRBV10-3 and J is TRBJ2-1; 8 bases fit TRBD2. In germline, CDR1 is ENHRY, CDR2 SYGVKD. The junction had 4 bases not matched to a gene; V was cut back by 4 bases and J by 5 bases. This CDR3 region has 14 residues. CDR3 in amino acids: CAISVLAEDNEQFF. The CDR3 region has the DNA TGTGCCATCAGTGTACTAGCGGAGGACAATGAGCAGTTCTTC.

This chain links TRBV5-4 with TRBJ2-7; D may be TRBD1 (6 bases). The CDR3 runs 14 residues. CDR1 is SGHNT, CDR2 YYREEE, per germline (reference sequence). Between the trimmed V and J ends, which lost 4 bases and 0 bases, there was a span of 11 bases. CDR3 protein: CASSQEDSSYEQYF. CDR3 sequence (DNA): TGTGCCAGCAGCCAGGAGGACAGCTCCTACGAGCAGTACTTC. The full variable domain, rest sourced from reference TRBV5-4 and TRBJ2-7, is ETGVTQSPTHLIKTRGQQVTLRCSSQSGHNTVSWYQQALGQGPQFIFQYYREEENGRGNFPPRFSGLQFPNYSSELNVNALELDDSALYLCASSQEDSSYEQYFGPGTRLTVT.

The J gene is TRBJ1-2, the V gene TRBV27, with TRBD1 matching over 7 bases. Germline CDR1 is MNHEY and CDR2 is SMNVEV (reference sequence). This CDR3 has 13 residues. J was trimmed by 8 bases and V by 1 base; bases with no gene match: 4. DNA for the CDR3: TGTGCCAGCAGTTTATACCAGGGGGAAGGCTACACCTTC. It translates to CASSLYQGEGYTF.

This clone was picked up a small number of times. V is TRBV29-1 and J is TRBJ1-1, with a possible D match to TRBD1 (5 bases). Germline V gene data show CDR1 as SQVTM and CDR2 as ANQGSEA. This CDR3 spans 13 amino acids. V was cut by 4 bases and J by 1 base, with 10 bases left in between. CDR3 sequence (DNA): TGCAGCGTTGGGCAGGGTCGGAACACTGAAGCTTTCTTT. Its protein product is CSVGQGRNTEAFF.